Sequencing of this TCR beta chain was carried out in a study of identical twins (dated by TCRdb to about 2016). With regard to the full study: To test whether fetal clonotypes persist, this study deep-sequenced TCR alpha and beta repertoires from monozygotic twins, from unrelated adults of various ages, and from cord blood. To rule out contamination, replicate twin experiments were performed at different times with different library preparation protocols. The investigation overall reported the following: Invariant T cells such as MAIT and iNKT could partly confound zero-insertion analyses, although diverse VJ usage argued against such confounding for most clonotypes. Because the same donors could not be followed over many years, the conclusions relied on cross-sectional statistical analysis. Compared with coincidental sharing between unrelated individuals, out-of-frame TCR alpha sequences shared between twins showed an excess of sequences with low generation probability. Abundant cord blood beta clonotypes had fewer insertions, young adult naive repertoires showed a similar but weaker trend, and memory repertoires showed no such trend. In beta out-of-frame sequences, excess twin sharing was weaker, because having fewer shared sequences lowered the signal-to-noise ratio. In monozygotic twins, recombination models systematically underestimated out-of-frame TCR alpha sharing, but the models matched the sharing seen between unrelated individuals.

The library relied on 5' RACE. The sample was run on an Illumina HiSeq 2000. Template switching introduced a universal primer binding site; the final cDNA contained a unique molecular identifier, enabling accurate counting of TCR cDNA molecules. Specific primers in the conserved constant-segment region were used to synthesize first-strand cDNA for the TCR alpha and beta chains. To control for contamination, every cDNA library carried two barcodes: a SMART-Mk sample barcode plus Illumina barcodes. TruSeq adapter sequences along with Illumina sample barcodes were introduced in two successive PCR steps. The TCR alpha and beta cDNA libraries were sequenced on the Illumina HiSeq platform using custom primers. The authors' pipeline ran thus. Raw reads were processed with MiGEC to extract unique molecular identifiers, and MiXCR was used to determine CDR3 positions. Recombination models were inferred per individual with the repgenHMM and IGoR tools using an EM algorithm. The tcR package in R was used for shared clonotype analysis, with sharing normalized by the product of cloneset sizes. To study raw recombination free of thymic and clonal selection effects, out-of-frame nonproductive sequences were analyzed. Using fastp trimming at Q25 and MiXCR clonotype assembly, TCRdb reanalyzed the public sequencing data and kept in-frame beta chains. Identical CDR3 protein sequences are pooled into one entry, listed with their most common genes and DNA. None of the V and J calls come from the authors' own analysis; TCRdb made them. A total of around 680,000 distinct CDR3 sequences appear in this sample, 8.6% of them only once. 0.75% to 1% of the sample belongs to the ten largest clones.

All donors were healthy Caucasians. Three pairs of female monozygotic twins, all aged about 18 to 30 years, were included in the twin cohort. The RNA used for TCR libraries was isolated from peripheral blood mononuclear cells. This clonotype was counted between two and nine times. Its antigen is still unknown. Base qualities are not recorded, but no much larger clone differs from it by a single base. The sample also formed part of further work on yellow fever vaccine responses in identical twins. The second study's authors report: According to the authors, in identical twins the way T cells responded to vaccination appeared partly convergent and partly personalized. In identical twins, the study followed T cell clones that responded to the vaccine with precision.

Source material: PBMCs. This TCR was sampled from a woman between 18 and 29 years old in good health.

The sequenced DNA: TGTGCCACCAGCAGAGATTGGGGGACTAGGCAGTACTTC. Its translation reads: CATSRDWGTRQYF. This sequence uses TRBV15 and TRBJ2-7, and TRBD2 matches 8 of the central bases. Reading from cysteine to phenylalanine, the CDR3 counts 13 amino acids. Only CDR3 DNA is held: 39 bases, read in frame from base 1. The CDR1 and CDR2 encoded by the germline V gene (reference sequence) are LNHNV and YYDKDF. V is trimmed back by 0 bases and J by 9 bases, and the junction contains 4 bases that no gene match accounts for.